The 19 T cell receptor beta chains presented below share a single source sample, sequenced in a study of blood T cell repertoires in COVID-19. The table came from immunoSEQ multiplex PCR; TCRdb's copy has only in-frame clones and leaves some out. Of 150,000 or so clones in the sample, just over 90% are singletons; the top ten hold roughly 2.3%. Specimen: peripheral blood. The receptors were sampled from a man between 18 and 35 years old with acute or convalescent COVID-19.

This clone was recorded once. V and J are TRBV7-9 and TRBJ2-3, with 8 bases fitting TRBD2. CDR3 length: 17 amino acids. Trimming removed 8 bases from V and 0 bases from J; junction bases left unmatched: 13. The germline CDR1 and CDR2 sequences are SEHNR and FQNEAQ (reference sequence). In DNA, the CDR3 is TGTGCCAGCTCATCAGGGGTAGCGGGGTTTAGCACAGATACGCAGTATTTT. Translated, it gives CASSSGVAGFSTDTQYF.

The chain has TRBV5-5 and TRBJ1-6, with TRBD1 identical over 7 bases. CDR3 size: 18 residues. Germline CDR1 is SGHKS and CDR2 is YYEKEE (reference sequence). Trimming removed 1 base from V and 4 bases from J; junction bases left unmatched: 11. This chain's CDR3 is CASSLTGAIPQYNSPLHF. DNA of the CDR3: TGTGCCAGCAGCTTGACAGGGGCCATCCCACAATATAATTCACCCCTCCACTTT.

This chain uses TRBV30 with TRBJ1-5; 7 bases line up with TRBD1. The CDR3 consists of 14 residues. The germline V gene has CDR1 GTSNPN and CDR2 SVGIG (reference sequence). V was pared by 2 bases and J by 5 bases, with 6 bases of the junction left unmatched. CDR3 in DNA: TGTGCCTGGAGTCCGTCACAGGGGTATCAGCCCCAGCATTTT. This encodes CAWSPSQGYQPQHF.

The chain has TRBV5-4 and TRBJ2-3; 9 nucleotides line up with TRBD2. The V and J ends lost 7 bases and 4 bases, in that order; junction bases with no gene match: 7. Germline values: CDR1 SGHNT, CDR2 YYREEE (reference sequence). The CDR3 totals 14 residues. The CDR3 sequence: CASGGGARADTQYF. The DNA of the CDR3 is TGTGCCAGCGGCGGGGGGGCTCGTGCAGATACGCAGTATTTT.

This clone appeared a single time. This chain links TRBV5-8 with TRBJ2-7; 8 positions match TRBD1. The CDR3 length is 15 residues. Germline trimming cut 0 bases from V and 5 bases from J; bases unmatched to any gene: 7. Germline CDR1 SGHTS, CDR2 YDEGEE. The DNA for the CDR3 is TGTGCCAGCAGCTTGGCCCAGGGGGCCTTCAACGAGCAGTACTTC. The encoded protein is CASSLAQGAFNEQYF.

The chain uses TRBV5-1 and TRBJ2-7; 8 nucleotides agree with TRBD2. Germline lookup yields CDR1 SGHRS and CDR2 YFSETQ. J was trimmed by 3 bases and V by 1 base; bases with no gene match: 6. The CDR3 spans 15 residues. The CDR3 sequence: CASSLNSGTLYEQYF. The CDR3 DNA follows: TGCGCCAGCAGCTTGAATAGCGGGACCCTCTACGAGCAGTACTTC.

V is TRBV5-6 and J is TRBJ2-7; a possible D gene is TRBD1 (6 bases). This CDR3 is 14 amino acids long. V shed 3 bases and J shed 6 bases, with 16 bases lying between them. Germline CDR1 is SGHDT and CDR2 is YYEEEE. Written as DNA, the CDR3 is TGTGCCAGCAGCTCCGGACAGCCTCCTTTCGAGCAGTACTTC. Protein product: CASSSGQPPFEQYF.

Only one count was recorded for this clone. This sequence joins TRBV6-5 and TRBJ1-1, with a tentative D call TRBD1 (6 bases). The germline V and J ends were trimmed by 6 bases and 4 bases, with 6 bases remaining between them. The CDR3 is 11 residues long. In germline, CDR1 is MNHEY, CDR2 SVGAGI. CDR3 DNA sequence: TGTGCCAGCAGGGACAGCACTGAAGCTTTCTTT. As protein: CASRDSTEAFF.

As for this clone: The sample holds other DNA sequences that translate to the same CDR3. The chain couples TRBV5-4 to TRBJ2-5; D perhaps matches TRBD1 (5 bases). V dropped 1 base and J dropped 2 bases, with 6 bases sitting between them. This CDR3 spans 13 amino acids. In germline, CDR1 is SGHNT, CDR2 YYREEE (reference sequence). CDR3 sequence (DNA): TGTGCCAGCAGCTTGAGGGGACAAGAGACCCAGTACTTC. Translation: CASSLRGQETQYF.

This clone was seen just once. The V and J genes are TRBV19 and TRBJ1-2; TRBD1 agrees at 9 bases. Germline CDR1 LNHDA, CDR2 SQIVND (reference sequence). The CDR3 is 15 residues long. The junction had 6 bases not matched to a gene; V was cut back by 5 bases and J by 2 bases. CDR3 protein: CASSALGTGNYGYTF. CDR3 nucleotides: TGTGCCAGTAGTGCTCTGGGGACAGGGAACTATGGCTACACCTTC.

The chain carries TRBV27 and TRBJ2-1; unclear D gene. Germline lookup yields CDR1 MNHEY and CDR2 SMNVEV (reference sequence). Trimming cost V 7 bases and J 1 base, with 8 bases left between them. This CDR3 has 13 residues. This CDR3 is CASKTGSYNEQFF. The CDR3, as DNA: TGTGCCAGCAAAACGGGTTCCTACAATGAGCAGTTCTTC.

The V gene is TRBV24-1, the J gene TRBJ1-5; 7 bases map to TRBD1. CDR1 is KGHDR, CDR2 SFDVKD, per germline. This CDR3 region has 13 residues. J was trimmed by 5 bases and V by 10 bases; bases with no gene match: 7. CDR3 residues: CATRQGSDQPQHF. CDR3 nucleotides: TGTGCCACTAGACAGGGTTCGGATCAGCCCCAGCATTTT.

The chain combines TRBV7-9 with TRBJ1-6; D remains ambiguous. V was cut by 10 bases and J by 10 bases, with 17 bases left in between. This CDR3 contains 13 residues. Germline CDR1 SEHNR, CDR2 FQNEAQ (reference sequence). In DNA form, the CDR3 reads TGTGCCATGGCACCAACCGCGGGCTCACCCCTCCACTTT. Its protein product is CAMAPTAGSPLHF.

This clone was counted a single time. The chain carries TRBV4-2 and TRBJ1-3; D call uncertain. Germline V gives CDR1 LGHNA, CDR2 YNFKEQ. The length of the CDR3 is 16 residues. V was trimmed by 1 base and J by 2 bases, leaving 12 bases between them. The CDR3 DNA is TGTGCCAGCAGCCAAGTCGAGGGAAGGACTGGAAACACCATATATTTT. Translation: CASSQVEGRTGNTIYF.

This chain joins TRBV29-1 and TRBJ1-2; weak D call: TRBD1 (6 bases). This CDR3 contains 12 residues. Germline V gene lookup returns CDR1 SQVTM and CDR2 ANQGSEA. Trimming left V 5 bases short and J 7 bases short, with 14 bases between. In DNA, the CDR3 is TGCAGCGTTACCACAGGGTCGAGTGGCTACACCTTC. Translating gives CSVTTGSSGYTF.

V usage is TRBV5-1 and J usage is TRBJ2-2, with 9 bases that match TRBD1. CDR1 is SGHRS and CDR2 is YFSETQ in the germline V gene. Trimming removed 4 bases from V and 1 base from J; junction bases left unmatched: 2. This CDR3 has 15 residues. This CDR3 reads CASSLGQGNTGELFF. The CDR3 coding sequence is TGCGCCAGCAGCCTGGGACAGGGGAACACCGGGGAGCTGTTTTTT. The complete variable domain, with remaining parts taken from reference TRBV5-1 and TRBJ2-2, reads KAGVTQTPRYLIKTRGQQVTLSCSPISGHRSVSWYQQTPGQGLQFLFEYFSETQRNKGNFPGRFSGRQFSNSRSEMNVSTLELGDSALYLCASSLGQGNTGELFFGEGSRLTVL.

The chain has TRBV2 and TRBJ2-7; D may be TRBD2 (5 bases). The V and J ends lost 1 base and 6 bases respectively, with 13 bases between them. Germline-derived CDR1 and CDR2 are SNHLY and FYNNEI. The CDR3 has 14 residues. The CDR3 sequence: CASSEGREFGEQYF. As DNA, the CDR3 is TGTGCCAGCAGTGAAGGAAGGGAGTTTGGCGAGCAGTACTTC.

CDR3 sequence: CAITTGLMNTEAFF. Here the CDR3 DNA reads TGTGCCATCACTACCGGACTTATGAACACTGAAGCTTTCTTT. The chain is built from TRBV10-3 and TRBJ1-1, with unresolved D. CDR3 length: 14 amino acids. The V end lost 7 bases, the J end lost 0 bases, and 12 bases lay between the germline ends. Looked up from germline, CDR1 is ENHRY and CDR2 is SYGVKD.

The chain uses TRBV29-1 and TRBJ2-2; 11 nucleotides align to TRBD2. The CDR3 has 15 residues. Germline CDR1 reads SQVTM; CDR2 reads ANQGSEA. With 8 bases clipped from V and 1 base from J, the junction kept 6 bases outside the gene matches. The CDR3 loop is CSFTGLAENTGELFF. The CDR3 DNA follows: TGCAGCTTTACGGGACTAGCGGAGAACACCGGGGAGCTGTTTTTT.